A selection of T cell receptor beta chains follows, all from one sample in a study of T cell responses to AZD1222 COVID-19 vaccine. The method was immunoSEQ multiplex PCR; TCRdb's version includes in-frame clones alone and lacks a portion of them. The repertoire has 120,000 or so clones, around 88% of them found once; the top ten carry less than 6%. This specimen consisted of peripheral blood, obtained on day 0 of AZD1222 vaccination. Receptors originate from an adult in good health. The CDR3 runs from the conserved cysteine through the conserved F or W. Clone size is shown for a subset of rows, as once, few, many or a class of expanded clone.

clone_size: NA
j_call: TRBJ1-1
cdr3_length: 13
v_call: TRBV6-5
cdr3_aa: CASSRGRSTEAFF

clone_size: NA
j_call: TRBJ2-2
cdr3_length: 14
v_call: TRBV3-1/TRBV3-2
cdr3_aa: CASSQMGAAGELFF

clone_size: NA
j_call: TRBJ1-4
cdr3_length: 15
v_call: TRBV5-1
cdr3_aa: CASSLAGAGNEKLFF

clone_size: once
j_call: TRBJ1-1
cdr3_length: 14
v_call: TRBV7-9
cdr3_aa: CASSLGTGNTEAFF

clone_size: NA
j_call: TRBJ2-7
cdr3_length: 16
v_call: TRBV11-1
cdr3_aa: CASSLREQSASYEQYF

clone_size: NA
j_call: TRBJ2-5
cdr3_length: 14
v_call: TRBV7-9
cdr3_aa: CASSSSGLQETQYF

clone_size: NA
j_call: TRBJ1-1
cdr3_length: 15
v_call: TRBV27
cdr3_aa: CASSLMGSPNTEAFF

clone_size: NA
j_call: TRBJ1-2
cdr3_length: 15
v_call: TRBV18
cdr3_aa: CASSPPIGTGDGYTF

clone_size: NA
j_call: TRBJ1-1
cdr3_length: 15
v_call: TRBV6-5
cdr3_aa: CASSSWGQANTEAFF

clone_size: NA
j_call: TRBJ1-5
cdr3_length: 15
v_call: TRBV7-2
cdr3_aa: CASSLWDSSNQPQHF

clone_size: NA
j_call: TRBJ1-3
cdr3_length: 16
v_call: TRBV9
cdr3_aa: CASSPLGGGSGNTIYF

clone_size: few
j_call: TRBJ1-5
cdr3_length: 13
v_call: TRBV29-1
cdr3_aa: CSVVTQDDQPQHF

clone_size: NA
j_call: TRBJ1-1
cdr3_length: 11
v_call: TRBV12-5
cdr3_aa: CASGTKTEAFF

clone_size: once
j_call: TRBJ1-4
cdr3_length: 16
v_call: TRBV15
cdr3_aa: CATSSATGGLGEKLFF

clone_size: NA
j_call: TRBJ2-7
cdr3_length: 14
v_call: TRBV24-1
cdr3_aa: CATSDRNRGYEQYF

clone_size: few
j_call: TRBJ2-7
cdr3_length: 14
v_call: TRBV5-8
cdr3_aa: CASSLGQGSYEQYF

clone_size: NA
j_call: TRBJ2-1
cdr3_length: 13
v_call: TRBV9
cdr3_aa: CASRKAGVNEQFF

clone_size: NA
j_call: TRBJ1-3
cdr3_length: 15
v_call: TRBV5-6
cdr3_aa: CASSYRVVSGNTIYF

clone_size: NA
j_call: TRBJ1-4
cdr3_length: 14
v_call: TRBV27
cdr3_aa: CASSLVGLGEKLFF

clone_size: NA
j_call: TRBJ1-1
cdr3_length: 14
v_call: TRBV7-2
cdr3_aa: CASSPRAQNTEAFF

clone_size: NA
j_call: TRBJ1-1
cdr3_length: 12
v_call: TRBV5-1
cdr3_aa: CASSFGDTEAFF

clone_size: NA
j_call: TRBJ1-2
cdr3_length: 12
v_call: TRBV12-3/TRBV12-4
cdr3_aa: CASSPLAGWHTF

clone_size: few
j_call: TRBJ1-4
cdr3_length: 17
v_call: TRBV6-1
cdr3_aa: CASSGTGVLNRGEKLFF

clone_size: NA
j_call: TRBJ1-2
cdr3_length: 14
v_call: TRBV5-1
cdr3_aa: CASSFGTAFDGYTF

clone_size: NA
j_call: TRBJ2-3
cdr3_length: 14
v_call: TRBV6-5
cdr3_aa: CASSYSGGLDTQYF

clone_size: NA
j_call: TRBJ1-6
cdr3_length: 14
v_call: TRBV28
cdr3_aa: CASSLPSRNSPLHF

clone_size: NA
j_call: TRBJ2-5
cdr3_length: 16
v_call: TRBV9
cdr3_aa: CASSASGGAFRETQYF

clone_size: NA
j_call: TRBJ2-7
cdr3_length: 11
v_call: TRBV11-2
cdr3_aa: CASKVANEQYF

clone_size: NA
j_call: TRBJ2-1
cdr3_length: 14
v_call: TRBV7-3
cdr3_aa: CASSSGLAGDEQFF

clone_size: NA
j_call: TRBJ1-3
cdr3_length: 15
v_call: TRBV6-1
cdr3_aa: CASSEMEASGNTIYF

clone_size: NA
j_call: TRBJ1-5
cdr3_length: 14
v_call: TRBV19
cdr3_aa: CASRTGDYNQPQHF

clone_size: NA
j_call: TRBJ2-1
cdr3_length: 15
v_call: TRBV6-6
cdr3_aa: CASSPPGQSYNEQFF

clone_size: NA
j_call: TRBJ2-5
cdr3_length: 18
v_call: TRBV15
cdr3_aa: CATSRGTSGGGTQETQYF

clone_size: NA
j_call: TRBJ2-7
cdr3_length: 16
v_call: TRBV5-5
cdr3_aa: CASSFVAGTGIHEQYF

clone_size: NA
j_call: TRBJ2-7
cdr3_length: 15
v_call: TRBV10-1
cdr3_aa: CASSEGPGQGFEQYF

clone_size: NA
j_call: TRBJ2-7
cdr3_length: 14
v_call: TRBV18
cdr3_aa: CASSPPVQGLEQYF

clone_size: NA
j_call: TRBJ2-5
cdr3_length: 15
v_call: TRBV7-2
cdr3_aa: CASSLALGTSVAQYF

clone_size: NA
j_call: TRBJ2-3
cdr3_length: 11
v_call: TRBV12-3/TRBV12-4
cdr3_aa: CASSFTDTQYF

clone_size: NA
j_call: TRBJ1-1
cdr3_length: 14
v_call: TRBV27
cdr3_aa: CASSIDRGHTEAFF

clone_size: once
j_call: TRBJ1-6
cdr3_length: 18
v_call: TRBV7-9
cdr3_aa: CASSVTGRGIAEGSPLHF

clone_size: once
j_call: TRBJ1-5
cdr3_length: 16
v_call: TRBV28
cdr3_aa: CASTSRGGRWAQPQHF

clone_size: NA
j_call: TRBJ1-1
cdr3_length: 14
v_call: TRBV2
cdr3_aa: CASRGRGGDTEAFF

clone_size: NA
j_call: TRBJ2-7
cdr3_length: 13
v_call: TRBV6-5
cdr3_aa: CASRSGQGYEQYF

clone_size: NA
j_call: TRBJ1-1
cdr3_length: 14
v_call: TRBV6-2/TRBV6-3
cdr3_aa: CASSYSISTGRAFF

clone_size: NA
j_call: TRBJ1-1
cdr3_length: 14
v_call: TRBV18
cdr3_aa: CASSPVNANTEAFF

clone_size: NA
j_call: TRBJ2-7
cdr3_length: 11
v_call: TRBV2
cdr3_aa: CASRTPYEQYF

clone_size: NA
j_call: TRBJ2-7
cdr3_length: 15
v_call: TRBV4-3
cdr3_aa: CASSQAGQGAREQYF